The text below deals with one T cell receptor (beta chain). Someone took an approximately 2.3 ml blood sample from each of the donors. The data were obtained in a study of monozygotic twins with inflammatory bowel disease. Following a re-call of the 5' RACE reads, TCRdb has one entry per CDR3 protein and lacks DNA. There are 310,000 or so distinct CDR3 sequences in the sample, with around 2% held by the top ten. Germline CDR1 SQVTM, CDR2 ANQGSEA. The CDR3 covers 15 residues. This receptor was taken from a human donor with ulcerative colitis or Crohn's disease, or a healthy co-twin of an affected twin (not recorded which). The chain combines TRBV29-1 with TRBJ1-4. Sequenced sample: blood. CDR3 in amino acids: CSVGRLGIENEKLFF.